The clone carrying this T cell receptor (beta chain) occurred a few times. A single base separates this from a much larger clone, so it may be a read error. The data were taken from a study of regulatory T cells in long-lasting Graves disease. Time point specified: newly diagnosed GD, antithyroid drugs for less than 3 months. PBMC RNA was the source of the TCR library. An endocrinology department in Xi'an, China, recruited the patients. The CDR3 runs 11 residues. Germline-derived CDR1 and CDR2 are SEHNR and FQNEAQ (reference sequence). V was trimmed by 0 bases and J by 6 bases, leaving 3 bases between them. Relying on iRepertoire HTBI primers and Arm-PCR of CDR3 regions, the team built TCR beta libraries. TCRdb re-called the multiplex PCR reads with MiXCR, one entry per CDR3 protein. The sample lists under 450,000 distinct CDR3 sequences; roughly 15% were seen once. These records were also assigned to another study, of T cells in Graves' hyperthyroidism and ophthalmopathy.

This clonotype was obtained from a woman aged 18-29 years with Graves disease. The sample consisted of peripheral blood mononuclear cells (PBMCs), taken at new diagnosis, from a patient treated with antithyroid drugs. The chain recombines TRBV7-9 with TRBJ2-7; D uncertain. CDR3 region: CASSLAAEQYF. As DNA, the CDR3 is TGTGCCAGCAGCTTAGCGGCCGAGCAGTACTTC.